Included here is one T cell receptor beta chain sequence, with context. What it binds is not known. This entry comes from a study of Tregs in tolerant kidney transplant recipients. Study background: A roughly three-day belatacept mixed lymphocyte reaction, sometimes plus 5-day graft donor restimulation, preceded CD4+CD25+CD127- sorting. General observations from the study: Findings come from small patient numbers and require larger validation.

This CDR3 spans 14 amino acids. V shed 7 bases and J 9 bases; nucleotides not matched to a gene: 9. Per germline, CDR1 SNHLY and CDR2 FYNNEI. Clones were sequenced by immunoSEQ multiplex PCR, and TCRdb holds only the in-frame ones, with some missing. The sample consists of around 30,000 clones, approximately 80% of them appearing once. The specimen was Tregs from blood cultured with allogeneic cells. The chain links TRBV2 to TRBJ1-6; 7 nucleotides line up with TRBD1. The source is a human donor in good health. The CDR3 sequence is CASKAGTVGSPLHF. The CDR3 DNA is TGTGCCAGCAAAGCCGGGACAGTTGGTTCACCCCTCCACTTT.